The rows below give T cell receptor beta chains drawn from one sample of a study of long-term antiretroviral therapy in people with HIV. Here immunoSEQ multiplex PCR was the method, and the copy in TCRdb shows in-frame clones only, minus some. The sample consists of around 26,000 clones, just over 90% of them appearing once. Sequencing used unsorted PBMCs, obtained 7.6 years after starting antiretroviral therapy. All receptors come from a woman aged 40-49 years with HIV. Each CDR3 is given with its conserved first and last residue. The D gene is left open where the match is weak. Some rows have no size entry. The others give once, few or many, or a class for an expanded clone.

V	J	size	length	D	CDR3	DNA
TRBV18	TRBJ1-3	NA	15	NA	CASSLNTGIGNTIYF	TGTGCCAGCTCACTTAATACGGGAATCGGAAACACCATATATTTT
TRBV30	TRBJ1-5	NA	13	NA	CAWNLGWGQPQHF	TGTGCCTGGAATTTGGGTTGGGGACAGCCCCAGCATTTT
TRBV27	TRBJ1-4	NA	15	NA	CASSSQTASNEKLFF	TGTGCCAGCAGTTCCCAAACGGCCTCTAATGAAAAACTGTTTTTT
TRBV7-9	TRBJ2-3	NA	12	NA	CASSFSTDTQYF	TGTGCCAGCAGCTTTAGCACAGATACGCAGTATTTT
TRBV6-5	TRBJ2-5	NA	14	NA	CASSNRLAKETQYF	TGTGCCAGCAGTAACAGGCTTGCGAAAGAGACCCAGTACTTC
TRBV4-1	TRBJ2-7	NA	15	TRBD2	CASSLGLAGPQWQYF	TGCGCCAGCAGCCTCGGACTAGCGGGCCCTCAGTGGCAGTACTTC
TRBV5-4	TRBJ2-5	NA	14	TRBD2	CASSLPAGQETQYF	TGTGCCAGCAGCTTGCCAGCGGGGCAAGAGACCCAGTACTTC
TRBV4-3	TRBJ2-6	NA	19	TRBD1	CASSQDRTGLFPGANVLTF	TGCGCCAGCAGCCAAGACCGGACAGGGCTGTTCCCGGGGGCCAACGTCCTGACTTTC
TRBV5-4	TRBJ2-7	NA	16	NA	CASSLVPGPLSYEQYF	TGTGCCAGCAGCTTGGTTCCGGGGCCTCTCTCCTACGAGCAGTACTTC
TRBV27	TRBJ2-2	NA	13	NA	CASSSGLVGELFF	TGTGCCAGCAGTTCAGGTTTGGTCGGGGAGCTGTTTTTT
TRBV2	TRBJ2-1	once	16	TRBD2	CASRLGLAGGDNEQFF	TGTGCCAGCAGGTTGGGACTAGCGGGGGGGGACAATGAGCAGTTCTTC
TRBV5-1	TRBJ1-3	NA	18	TRBD1	CASSLRAGTEFSGNTIYF	TGCGCCAGCAGCTTGCGAGCCGGGACAGAATTCTCTGGAAACACCATATATTTT
TRBV20-1	TRBJ1-1	NA	10	NA	CSARDTEAFF	TGCAGTGCGCGGGACACTGAAGCTTTCTTT
TRBV2	TRBJ1-1	NA	13	NA	CASSESEGLKAFF	TGTGCCAGCAGTGAATCGGAGGGACTAAAAGCTTTCTTT
TRBV7-2	TRBJ2-5	NA	15	NA	CASSRRSQGQETQYF	TGTGCCAGCAGCCGAAGAAGTCAGGGACAAGAGACCCAGTACTTC
TRBV10-3	TRBJ1-3	once	13	NA	CAIQQSSGNTIYF	TGTGCCATCCAACAGAGCTCTGGAAACACCATATATTTT
TRBV7-2	TRBJ2-5	NA	17	NA	CASSLALGPTVQETQYF	TGTGCCAGCAGCTTAGCGCTCGGCCCCACTGTTCAAGAGACCCAGTACTTC
TRBV6-1	TRBJ2-5	NA	11	NA	CASPSEETQYF	TGTGCCAGCCCCTCGGAAGAGACCCAGTACTTC
TRBV4-1	TRBJ2-1	NA	17	NA	CASSHPRGDYSYNEQFF	TGCGCCAGCAGCCATCCTAGAGGAGATTACTCCTACAATGAGCAGTTCTTC
TRBV19	TRBJ1-5	NA	14	TRBD1	CASRTGSSNQPQHF	TGTGCCAGTAGGACAGGGTCGAGCAATCAGCCCCAGCATTTT
TRBV4-3	TRBJ1-2	NA	15	TRBD1	CASSQGGDRIYGYTF	TGCGCCAGCAGCCAAGGCGGGGACAGAATCTATGGCTACACCTTC
TRBV19	TRBJ2-7	NA	15	TRBD2	CASGLAGGQFYEQYF	TGTGCCAGTGGGCTAGCGGGGGGGCAGTTCTACGAGCAGTACTTC
TRBV7-9	TRBJ2-7	NA	13	TRBD1	CASSPTGNYEQYF	TGTGCCAGCAGCCCGACAGGGAACTACGAGCAGTACTTC
TRBV14	TRBJ1-1	NA	15	NA	CASSPSQTGNTEAFF	TGTGCCAGCAGCCCTAGTCAGACAGGGAACACTGAAGCTTTCTTT
TRBV30	TRBJ1-1	NA	14	TRBD1	CAWSAPDRGTEAFF	TGTGCCTGGAGTGCCCCGGACAGGGGTACTGAAGCTTTCTTT
TRBV9	TRBJ2-5	few	16	TRBD2	CASSVAQRGGGETQYF	TGTGCCAGCAGCGTAGCGCAGCGGGGGGGCGGAGAGACCCAGTACTTC
TRBV10-3	TRBJ2-1	NA	14	TRBD2	CAISEAGGYNEQFF	TGTGCCATCAGTGAGGCGGGGGGGTACAATGAGCAGTTCTTC
TRBV5-4	TRBJ2-2	NA	14	NA	CASTGRGDTGELFF	TGTGCCAGTACGGGTAGGGGGGACACCGGGGAGCTGTTTTTT
TRBV2	TRBJ1-1	NA	13	NA	CASSDRDRRLAFF	TGTGCCAGCAGTGATCGAGACAGGAGGCTGGCTTTCTTT
TRBV19	TRBJ2-5	NA	15	TRBD1	CASSISGQVDETQYF	TGTGCCAGTAGTATATCGGGACAGGTGGACGAGACCCAGTACTTC
TRBV19	TRBJ2-1	NA	13	NA	CASTTGGDRGQFF	TGTGCCAGTACCACAGGAGGGGACCGGGGGCAGTTCTTC
TRBV5-6	TRBJ1-2	NA	15	NA	CASSDYSVANYGYTF	TGTGCCAGCAGCGATTACAGCGTCGCTAACTATGGCTACACCTTC
TRBV6-1	TRBJ1-6	NA	16	NA	CASSEHTGANNSPLHF	TGTGCCAGCAGTGAGCACACAGGCGCCAATAATTCACCCCTCCACTTT
TRBV5-4	TRBJ2-5	NA	14	NA	CASSSGGAGETQYF	TGTGCCAGCAGCTCAGGCGGGGCTGGAGAGACCCAGTACTTC
TRBV6-5	TRBJ2-7	NA	13	NA	CASSYSGDYEQYF	TGTGCCAGCAGTTACTCGGGGGACTACGAGCAGTACTTC
TRBV28	TRBJ1-2	NA	13	TRBD1	CASSSGTGKGYTF	TGTGCCAGCAGTTCAGGGACAGGGAAGGGCTACACCTTC
TRBV18	TRBJ2-1	once	16	NA	CASSPRGTSGDNEQFF	TGTGCCAGCTCACCACGCGGGACGAGTGGGGACAATGAGCAGTTCTTC
TRBV4-3	TRBJ2-3	NA	15	NA	CASSRQGGSTDTQYF	TGCGCCAGCAGCCGCCAGGGGGGGAGCACAGATACGCAGTATTTT
TRBV7-9	TRBJ1-5	NA	16	NA	CASSSDSLAGNQPQHF	TGTGCCAGCAGCTCCGACAGCCTCGCTGGCAATCAGCCCCAGCATTTT
TRBV12-5	TRBJ1-2	NA	17	TRBD1	CASGYPPGQGVGYGYTF	TGTGCTAGTGGTTACCCTCCGGGACAGGGGGTTGGCTATGGCTACACCTTC
TRBV6-1	TRBJ2-1	NA	15	TRBD2	CASGKGTTSYNEQFF	TGTGCCAGCGGGAAAGGGACTACCTCCTACAATGAGCAGTTCTTC
TRBV2	TRBJ1-6	NA	15	NA	CASSETGGGNSPLHF	TGTGCCAGCAGTGAAACGGGGGGCGGGAATTCACCCCTCCACTTT
TRBV27	TRBJ2-5	NA	13	TRBD1	CASSYRGQETQYF	TGTGCCAGCAGTTACAGGGGCCAAGAGACCCAGTACTTC
TRBV6-6	TRBJ1-2	once	16	TRBD1	CASSRTGATLNYGYTF	TGTGCCAGCAGCCGGACAGGGGCTACTCTAAACTATGGCTACACCTTC
TRBV2	TRBJ2-2	NA	13	NA	CASRPEYAGELFF	TGTGCCAGCAGGCCGGAGTACGCCGGGGAGCTGTTTTTT
TRBV30	TRBJ2-7	NA	15	TRBD1	CAWSGKGQGNYEQYF	TGTGCCTGGAGTGGCAAAGGACAGGGGAACTACGAGCAGTACTTC
TRBV5-1	TRBJ1-5	NA	15	NA	CASREGFYSNQPQHF	TGCGCCAGCAGGGAGGGGTTCTATAGCAATCAGCCCCAGCATTTT
TRBV5-1	TRBJ1-5	NA	16	NA	CASSPVGGGSNQPQHF	TGCGCCAGCAGCCCGGTGGGGGGAGGGAGCAATCAGCCCCAGCATTTT
TRBV7-9	TRBJ2-3	NA	16	TRBD2	CASSSPSGGSTDTQYF	TGTGCCAGCAGCTCCCCTAGCGGGGGGAGCACAGATACGCAGTATTTT